The 29 T cell receptor beta chains reported below all come from one sample, sequenced in a study of blood T cell repertoires in COVID-19. Repertoires were generated with immunoSEQ multiplex PCR, while TCRdb's copy carries only in-frame clones and drops some. The sample lists approximately 120,000 clones; 75% to 90% were seen once. Sequences were obtained from peripheral blood. The receptor source for this set is a woman aged 45 to 65 with acute or convalescent COVID-19.

This clone was counted between two and nine times. CDR3 DNA sequence: TGTGCCAGCAGCTTGGAACCGAGCTCTGGGGCCAACGTCCTGACTTTC. It encodes CASSLEPSSGANVLTF. The V gene is TRBV5-5, the J gene TRBJ2-6; D unresolved. The V gene's germline CDR1 is SGHKS and CDR2 YYEKEE (reference sequence). Trimming pared 0 bases from V and 0 bases from J, leaving 7 bases between. This CDR3 spans 16 amino acids.

The rearrangement links TRBV6-5 to TRBJ1-3; D is unclear. Germline CDR1 is MNHEY and CDR2 is SVGAGI. This CDR3 has 15 residues. V was shortened by 2 bases and J by 0 bases, with 8 bases between the two germline ends. CDR3 sequence: CASSYGKSSGNTIYF. CDR3 sequence (DNA): TGTGCCAGCAGTTACGGCAAGTCCTCTGGAAACACCATATATTTT.

The chain uses TRBV2 and TRBJ2-1, with unresolved D. CDR3 size: 13 residues. V was pared by 7 bases and J by 4 bases, with 11 bases between. The germline gives CDR1 SNHLY, CDR2 FYNNEI. The CDR3 bases are TGTGCCAGCAAAGCCTTAGCTTACAATGAGCAGTTCTTC. This translates into CASKALAYNEQFF.

This chain joins TRBV5-1 and TRBJ2-3; a weak D match, TRBD2 (6 bases). V was cut by 4 bases and J by 4 bases, with 19 bases left in between. The CDR3 contains 16 residues. Germline values: CDR1 SGHRS, CDR2 YFSETQ. For the CDR3, the DNA is TGCGCCAGCAGCCCCGGGACTTTAGAAGGGGCAGATACGCAGTATTTT. Protein: CASSPGTLEGADTQYF. Based on the CDR3 plus reference TRBV5-1 and TRBJ2-3, the full variable domain is KAGVTQTPRYLIKTRGQQVTLSCSPISGHRSVSWYQQTPGQGLQFLFEYFSETQRNKGNFPGRFSGRQFSNSRSEMNVSTLELGDSALYLCASSPGTLEGADTQYFGPGTRLTVL.

This clone was detected only once. V gene TRBV2 combines with J gene TRBJ1-2; D ambiguous. Per the germline V gene, CDR1 is SNHLY and CDR2 is FYNNEI. CDR3 length: 13 residues. Trimming removed 5 bases from V and 4 bases from J, with 11 bases in between. Here the CDR3 reads CASSPEDGYGYTF. The CDR3 coding sequence is TGTGCCAGCAGTCCAGAAGATGGCTATGGCTACACCTTC. The entire variable domain, with the rest obtained from reference TRBV2 and TRBJ1-2, is as follows: EPEVTQTPSHQVTQMGQEVILRCVPISNHLYFYWYRQILGQKVEFLVSFYNNEISEKSEIFDDQFSVERPDGSNFTLKIRSTKLEDSAMYFCASSPEDGYGYTFGSGTRLTVV.

The chain joins TRBV6-1 to TRBJ2-7; TRBD1 aligns across 7 bases. The CDR3 runs 15 residues. Losses at the gene ends were 2 bases for V and 1 base for J; bases not matched to a gene: 5. Germline lookup yields CDR1 MNHNS and CDR2 SASEGT. This CDR3 reads CASSETGVGSYEQYF. Written as DNA, the CDR3 is TGTGCCAGCAGTGAAACAGGGGTCGGTTCCTACGAGCAGTACTTC.

The chain is built from TRBV18 and TRBJ2-3; D is ambiguous. Trimming stripped 8 bases from V and 3 bases from J, with 6 bases between. The CDR3 sequence is 11 residues long. Germline V CDR1 and CDR2: KGHSH, LQKENI. The CDR3 loop reads CASRQTDTQYF. CDR3 sequence (DNA): TGTGCCAGCCGCCAGACAGATACGCAGTATTTT.

The chain employs TRBV7-7 and TRBJ1-1; no reliable D call. CDR3 length: 13 amino acids. The V and J ends lost 1 base and 5 bases respectively, with 8 bases between them. Per germline, CDR1 SSHAT and CDR2 FNYEAQ (reference sequence). In nucleotides, the CDR3 is TGTGCCAGCAGCTTAGATCCTCTAACTGAAGCTTTCTTT. It codes for CASSLDPLTEAFF.

The chain employs TRBV27 and TRBJ2-3; the D gene is possibly TRBD1 (6 bases). Germline V gene data show CDR1 as MNHEY and CDR2 as SMNVEV (reference sequence). CDR3 size: 15 residues. Trimming shortened V by 6 bases and J by 3 bases, and 16 bases separated the two germline ends. The CDR3 DNA is TGTGCCAGCAGAACGCGGGCCCAGGGGACAGATACGCAGTATTTT. It specifies CASRTRAQGTDTQYF.

In this sample, this clone turned up once. The chain is built from TRBV6-1 and TRBJ1-6; weak D call: TRBD1 (5 bases). Trimming left V 4 bases short and J 0 bases short, with 16 bases between. CDR1 and CDR2 (germline): MNHNS, SASEGT. There are 18 residues in the CDR3. The CDR3 protein is CASSGDSGWSSYNSPLHF. Here the CDR3 DNA reads TGTGCCAGCAGTGGGGACTCCGGGTGGAGCTCCTATAATTCACCCCTCCACTTT.

The V gene is TRBV14, the J gene TRBJ1-1, with D possibly being TRBD1 (6 bases). The CDR3 is made up of 15 amino acids. With 4 bases removed from V and 2 bases from J, the gap between germline ends came to 14 bases. Germline CDR1 is SGHDN and CDR2 is FVKESK. In DNA, the CDR3 is TGTGCCAGCAGCCGTCCCGGGACAAGTAACACTGAAGCTTTCTTT. Protein product: CASSRPGTSNTEAFF.

The rearrangement uses TRBV3-1 (or the pseudogene TRBV3-2) and TRBJ1-1, with TRBD1 matching 9 bases. CDR1 and CDR2 from the germline V gene are LGHDT and YNNKEL (reference sequence). The CDR3 has 16 residues. With V trimmed by 4 bases and J by 4 bases, 10 bases remained unmatched. The CDR3 is CASSPHLQGASTEAFF. CDR3 nucleotides: TGTGCCAGCAGCCCCCACCTACAGGGGGCCAGCACTGAAGCTTTCTTT.

The chain couples TRBV5-1 to TRBJ1-1, with 7 bases that match TRBD1. The germline V gene has CDR1 SGHRS and CDR2 YFSETQ. The CDR3 is made up of 15 amino acids. V trimming: 4 bases; J trimming: 3 bases; junction bases outside the gene matches: 9. The DNA for the CDR3 is TGCGCCAGCAGCCGCGGCGGCAGGGGGGACACTGAAGCTTTCTTT. It yields the protein CASSRGGRGDTEAFF.

The chain has TRBV18 and TRBJ1-2; D perhaps matches TRBD1 (5 bases). CDR3 size: 15 residues. Trimming took 1 base from V and 4 from J, leaving 13 bases between them. Germline V gives CDR1 KGHSH, CDR2 LQKENI. CDR3 region: CASSPLRGEVYGYTF. Here the CDR3 DNA reads TGTGCCAGCTCACCACTTCGGGGGGAGGTCTATGGCTACACCTTC.

The J gene is TRBJ1-3, the V gene TRBV9; D is uncertain. The germline V gene encodes CDR1 SGDLS and CDR2 YYNGEE. The V end lost 3 bases, the J end lost 0 bases, and 10 bases lay between the germline ends. This CDR3 contains 15 residues. The DNA for the CDR3 is TGTGCCAGCAGCGGGTCCCCGGTCTCTGGAAACACCATATATTTT. This sequence encodes CASSGSPVSGNTIYF.

This chain joins TRBV19 and TRBJ1-6; perhaps TRBD1 as D (5 bases). Germline V CDR1 and CDR2: LNHDA, SQIVND (reference sequence). The CDR3 spans 16 residues. The ends were cut back, 7 bases at V and 6 bases at J, with 19 bases in the middle. The DNA of the CDR3 is TGTGCCAGTAACGCGGGGGGGGGAAGACTTAATTCACCCCTCCACTTT. Translating it yields CASNAGGGRLNSPLHF.

With regard to this clone: Other DNA sequences from this sample encode an identical CDR3 as well. This chain joins TRBV15 and TRBJ2-7; D call uncertain. Germline V gene lookup returns CDR1 LNHNV and CDR2 YYDKDF (reference sequence). Trimming took 2 bases from V and 4 from J, leaving 15 bases between them. The CDR3 is 15 residues long. CDR3 in DNA: TGTGCCACCAGCAGAAGCCTGGCGGCGAATTACGAGCAGTACTTC. It translates to CATSRSLAANYEQYF.

V gene TRBV5-1 combines with J gene TRBJ2-3; weak D call: TRBD1 (6 bases). V was shortened by 4 bases and J by 6 bases, with 18 bases between the two germline ends. Germline CDR1 is SGHRS and CDR2 is YFSETQ. This CDR3 comprises 15 residues. The CDR3 DNA follows: TGCGCCAGCAGCGCCGGGACAACAGTTTATGATACGCAGTATTTT. Residues: CASSAGTTVYDTQYF.

The rearrangement uses TRBV7-9 and TRBJ2-1; TRBD2 is a possible D gene (5 bases). CDR1 and CDR2 (germline): SEHNR, FQNEAQ (reference sequence). There are 15 residues in the CDR3. V lost 5 bases and J lost 4, with 15 bases in between. The CDR3 bases are TGTGCCAGCAGCGATGATGACTATCGATACAATGAGCAGTTCTTC. Protein sequence: CASSDDDYRYNEQFF. The whole variable domain, remainder taken from reference TRBV7-9 and TRBJ2-1, is DTGVSQNPRHKITKRGQNVTFRCDPISEHNRLYWYRQTLGQGPEFLTYFQNEAQLEKSRLLSDRFSAERPKGSFSTLEIQRTEQGDSAMYLCASSDDDYRYNEQFFGPGTRLTVL.

For the CDR3, the DNA is TGTGCCAGCAGCTTGGGGCCTATCCTGGGTAGCGGGGCGGACAATGAGCAGTTCTTC. Its protein product is CASSLGPILGSGADNEQFF. The chain combines TRBV7-7 with TRBJ2-1; 8 nucleotides match TRBD2. The germline CDR1 and CDR2 sequences are SSHAT and FNYEAQ (reference sequence). After removal of 3 bases from V and 5 bases from J, the junction contained 18 bases not matched to a gene. This CDR3 has 19 amino acids.

The CDR3 DNA reads as TGTGCCTGGAGACGGGACAGGGGTAATTCACCCCTCCACTTT. It yields the protein CAWRRDRGNSPLHF. The chain couples TRBV30 to TRBJ1-6, with 10 bases lining up with TRBD1. Germline trimming cut 3 bases from V and 6 bases from J; bases unmatched to any gene: 2. Germline CDR1 and CDR2: GTSNPN and SVGIG (reference sequence). The CDR3 is 14 residues long.

The chain uses TRBV2 and TRBJ1-2; the match to TRBD1 covers 7 bases. This CDR3 spans 16 amino acids. Germline CDR1 and CDR2: SNHLY and FYNNEI. V lost 4 bases and J lost 6; bases outside the gene matches: 14. CDR3 region: CASSVRWSATGDGYTF. The CDR3 DNA reads as TGTGCCAGCAGTGTACGTTGGAGTGCTACAGGGGATGGCTACACCTTC. The full variable domain, with the rest looked up from reference TRBV2 and TRBJ1-2, is EPEVTQTPSHQVTQMGQEVILRCVPISNHLYFYWYRQILGQKVEFLVSFYNNEISEKSEIFDDQFSVERPDGSNFTLKIRSTKLEDSAMYFCASSVRWSATGDGYTFGSGTRLTVV.

The chain has TRBV18 and TRBJ2-7, with a tentative D call TRBD1 (6 bases). The CDR3 is made up of 14 amino acids. Germline V gene lookup returns CDR1 KGHSH and CDR2 LQKENI. Trimming took off 6 bases at V and 6 bases at J, with 18 bases between the two ends. CDR3 region: CASSPQRRGGEQYF. In DNA form, the CDR3 reads TGTGCCAGCTCGCCTCAGCGAAGAGGGGGCGAGCAGTACTTC.

This chain uses TRBV6-2 or TRBV6-3 with TRBJ1-2; 8 nucleotides align to TRBD1. J was trimmed by 4 bases and V by 2 bases; bases with no gene match: 6. The CDR3 length is 15 residues. Germline CDR1 reads MNHEY; CDR2 reads SVGEGT. The CDR3 DNA reads TGTGCCAGCAGTTACGCGGGGACAGGTATCTATGGCTACACCTTC. Protein product: CASSYAGTGIYGYTF.

V gene TRBV19 combines with J gene TRBJ1-5, with 10 nucleotides matching TRBD1. The CDR3 is 15 residues long. Per the germline V gene, CDR1 is LNHDA and CDR2 is SQIVND (reference sequence). V gave up 5 bases and J gave up 4 bases; unmatched junction bases: 5. The CDR3 sequence: CASSPGQGFNQPQHF. The CDR3 region has the DNA TGTGCCAGTAGTCCGGGACAGGGGTTTAATCAGCCCCAGCATTTT.

The chain links TRBV2 to TRBJ1-5; tentatively, D is TRBD1 (5 bases). Trimming took off 1 base at V and 3 bases at J, with 7 bases between the two ends. The CDR3 is 14 residues long. Germline V CDR1 and CDR2: SNHLY, FYNNEI. Here the CDR3 reads CASSEDRPNQPQHF. Here the CDR3 DNA reads TGTGCCAGCAGTGAAGACAGGCCCAATCAGCCCCAGCATTTT. The variable domain in full, with the rest retrieved from reference TRBV2 and TRBJ1-5, is EPEVTQTPSHQVTQMGQEVILRCVPISNHLYFYWYRQILGQKVEFLVSFYNNEISEKSEIFDDQFSVERPDGSNFTLKIRSTKLEDSAMYFCASSEDRPNQPQHFGDGTRLSIL.

V gene TRBV19 combines with J gene TRBJ1-3; D ambiguous. Germline values: CDR1 LNHDA, CDR2 SQIVND (reference sequence). V lost 5 bases and J 2 bases, leaving 13 bases between the germline ends. This CDR3 is 15 amino acids long. The CDR3 DNA is TGTGCCAGTAGTCCTCAGACATCGGCTGGAAACACCATATATTTT. Translated, it gives CASSPQTSAGNTIYF.

The genes are TRBV4-1 and TRBJ2-2, with 10 bases identical to TRBD2. The germline CDR1 and CDR2 sequences are MGHRA and YSYEKL. The V segment lost 4 bases and the J segment 3 bases; nucleotides outside the gene matches: 2. This CDR3 is 15 amino acids long. The chain's CDR3 is CASSRSGGDTGELFF. For the CDR3, the DNA is TGCGCCAGCAGCCGCAGCGGGGGGGACACCGGGGAGCTGTTTTTT.

This chain links TRBV27 with TRBJ2-7; perhaps TRBD1 as D (6 bases). In germline, CDR1 is MNHEY, CDR2 SMNVEV (reference sequence). V was trimmed by 3 bases and J by 3 bases, leaving 18 bases between them. This CDR3 spans 16 amino acids. The CDR3 sequence: CASSFGREQGNYEQYF. As DNA, the CDR3 is TGTGCCAGCAGTTTTGGCAGGGAACAGGGAAACTACGAGCAGTACTTC.